What follows describes a single TCR beta chain. Its antigen is not yet known. The record has no base qualities; no much larger clone is one base away. The germline V and J ends show losses of 5 bases and 5 bases respectively, and no gene match explains 7 bases of the junction. Looking up the germline V gene yields CDR1 MDHEN and CDR2 SYDVKM. Taken from cysteine to phenylalanine, the CDR3 has 15 residues. Only the CDR3 portion is preserved as DNA: 45 bases, with reading frame beginning at the first base. This entry is derived from a study of blood T cell repertoires in COVID-19 (dated by TCRdb to the early 2020s). In terms of the full investigation: Samples covering the acute and convalescent phases of COVID-19 were provided by collaborators in the United States, Italy and Spain. The material from the prospective study consisted of cDNA or gDNA derived from T cells, B-cell-depleted T cells, or PBMCs. The dataset comprised deeply sampled blood TCRbeta repertoires from subjects exposed to, actively infected with, or recovered from COVID-19. The repertoires were released in a freely available public database intended as a resource for research on the immune response to SARS-CoV-2. The samples were drawn from the first 160 participants of the ongoing ImmuneRACE study and from 1,254 subjects provided by 6 global collaborators. Sample metadata almost always included a de-identified subject ID, COVID-19 status, age in years and sex. Where available, HLA class I and class II types were obtained from metadata supplied by the sample provider rather than from assay-based typing. The paper's findings and limits, for the study overall: Clinical and demographic metadata were provided uncurated, with the amount varying by source and participant.

TCRbeta CDR3 regions were amplified from genomic DNA using the immunoSEQ Assay, a bias-controlled multiplex PCR. On the authors' methods: Nucleated cell counts per sample were estimated from amplification of reference gene primers within the assay. To quantify the absolute abundance of each unique TCRbeta CDR3 rearrangement, sequence reads were collapsed and filtered. For each sample, productive Simpson clonality was calculated as the square root of Simpson's diversity index over productive rearrangements. The source is immuneACCESS, and TCRdb retained only in-frame sequences with V and J called. Part of the clones is not carried over; for the studies checked, unresolved V genes explain less than half of this, and the remainder is unexplained. V and J calls and clone size are those listed in that table; D and trimming were worked out from the DNA. A total of around 170,000 clones appear in this sample, 88% of them only once. The ten largest make up 4% of the sample.

Collaborating institutions collected whole blood in K2EDTA tubes following their own protocols. For TCRbeta analysis, collaborators shipped samples in one of three forms: frozen whole blood, isolated PBMCs, or DNA extracted from either of those sample types. The sample comprised peripheral blood. The source of this sequence is a woman aged 30 to 39 with acute or convalescent COVID-19. The V and J genes are TRBV28 and TRBJ2-2; 8 junctional bases match TRBD2. The sequence in DNA is TGTGCCAGCAGTGGATCGGGACTAGAGACCGGGGAGCTGTTTTTT. This gives the protein CASSGSGLETGELFF.